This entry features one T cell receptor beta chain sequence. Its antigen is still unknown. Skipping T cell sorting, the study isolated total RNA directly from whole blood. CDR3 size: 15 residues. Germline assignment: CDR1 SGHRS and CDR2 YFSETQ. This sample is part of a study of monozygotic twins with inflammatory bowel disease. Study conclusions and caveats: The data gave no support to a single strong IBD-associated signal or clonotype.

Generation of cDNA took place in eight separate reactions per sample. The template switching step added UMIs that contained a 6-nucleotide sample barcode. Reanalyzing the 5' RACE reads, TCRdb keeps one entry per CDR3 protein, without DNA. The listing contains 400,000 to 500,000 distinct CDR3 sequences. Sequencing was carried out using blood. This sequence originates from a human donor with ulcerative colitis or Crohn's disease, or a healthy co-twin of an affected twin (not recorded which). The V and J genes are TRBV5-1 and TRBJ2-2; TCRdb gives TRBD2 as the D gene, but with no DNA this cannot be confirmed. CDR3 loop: CASSLSGVDTGELFF.